This TCR beta chain was identified during a study of CD8+ T cells in alopecia areata. cDNA serving as the sequencing template came from extracted, reverse transcribed RNA. The method was immunoSEQ multiplex PCR; TCRdb's version includes in-frame clones alone and lacks a portion of them. The table has about 140,000 clones, 86% seen once. Treatment defined: oral pan-JAK inhibitor, 5-10 mg twice daily. CDR3 length: 16 residues. Trimming took 5 bases from V and 5 from J; bases not matched to a gene: 10. Germline CDR1 reads SGHVS; CDR2 reads FNYEAQ. The specimen comprised CD8+ T cells sorted from blood, sampled at week 4, from a patient treated with tofacitinib. The TCR was taken from a human donor with alopecia areata. This chain uses TRBV7-6 with TRBJ2-3, with TRBD2 matching 10 bases. The CDR3 is CASSPASGLALDTQYF. The CDR3 region has the DNA TGTGCCAGCAGCCCGGCCTCGGGACTAGCGTTAGATACGCAGTATTTT.